The T cell receptor beta chain under discussion was sequenced for a study of graft-versus-host responses after intestinal transplantation. At the level of the study: Each recipient received a multivisceral, liver-intestinal, or isolated intestinal graft. After anti-thymocyte globulin induction, recipients took tacrolimus and steroids for 2 to 3 years.

Comments on this clone: The antigen is undetermined.

Using immunoSEQ multiplex PCR, the repertoire was profiled, and TCRdb retains in-frame clones only, with some absent. The data hold about 100,000 clones, with roughly 87% observed a single time. Per germline, CDR1 SNHLY and CDR2 FYNNEI. Trimming cost V 10 bases and J 7 bases, with 26 bases left between them. The CDR3 is 15 residues long. The specimen comprised unstimulated CD4+ T cells sorted from spleen or lymph node cells, sampled before transplant. The V call is TRBV2, the J call TRBJ2-7; maybe TRBD1 (6 bases). The sequence came from a human donor who was the organ donor for an intestinal transplant. CDR3: CATKRSQGNVLEQYF. The CDR3 DNA reads as TGTGCCACTAAACGGTCCCAGGGGAACGTCCTTGAGCAGTACTTC. Together with reference TRBV2 and TRBJ2-7, the CDR3 gives the full variable domain: EPEVTQTPSHQVTQMGQEVILRCVPISNHLYFYWYRQILGQKVEFLVSFYNNEISEKSEIFDDQFSVERPDGSNFTLKIRSTKLEDSAMYFCATKRSQGNVLEQYFGPGTRLTVT.